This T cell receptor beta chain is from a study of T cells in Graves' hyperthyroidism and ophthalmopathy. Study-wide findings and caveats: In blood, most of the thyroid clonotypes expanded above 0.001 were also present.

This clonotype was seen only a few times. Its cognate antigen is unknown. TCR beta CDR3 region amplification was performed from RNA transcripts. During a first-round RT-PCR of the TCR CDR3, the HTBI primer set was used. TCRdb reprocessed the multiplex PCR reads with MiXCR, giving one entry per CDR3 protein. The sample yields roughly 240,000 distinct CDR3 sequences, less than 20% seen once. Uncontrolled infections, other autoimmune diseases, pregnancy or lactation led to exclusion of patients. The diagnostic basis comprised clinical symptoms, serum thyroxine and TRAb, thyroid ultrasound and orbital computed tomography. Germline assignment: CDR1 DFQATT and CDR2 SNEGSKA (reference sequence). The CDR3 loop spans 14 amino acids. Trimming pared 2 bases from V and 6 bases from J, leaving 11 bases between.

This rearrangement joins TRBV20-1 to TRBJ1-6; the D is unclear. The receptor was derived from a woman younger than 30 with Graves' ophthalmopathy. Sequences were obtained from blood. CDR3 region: CSARRVPINSPLHF. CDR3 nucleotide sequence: TGCAGTGCTAGAAGGGTCCCCATTAATTCACCCCTCCACTTT.